A selection of T cell receptor beta chains follows, all from one sample in a study of blood T cell repertoires in COVID-19. Assay used: immunoSEQ multiplex PCR; TCRdb lists only in-frame clones, some missing. The table records hundreds of thousands of clones, 80% to 90% of them present only once. Sequences were obtained from PBMCs or T cells enriched from blood (not recorded which). All receptors come from a woman in her thirties or forties with acute COVID-19. Both conserved end residues are part of each CDR3. The D gene is left open where the match is weak. Expanded clones are given a class, and other clones once, few, many or no size at all.

D gene: TRBD1; clone size: .; J gene: TRBJ1-5; V gene: TRBV12-3/TRBV12-4; CDR3 protein: CASSRTGGQPQHF; CDR3 DNA: TGTGCCAGCAGTCGGACAGGGGGTCAGCCCCAGCATTTT
D gene: .; clone size: once; J gene: TRBJ1-1; V gene: TRBV4-1; CDR3 protein: CASSQRVGEAFF; CDR3 DNA: TGCGCCAGCAGCCAGAGGGTGGGTGAAGCTTTCTTT
D gene: .; clone size: once; J gene: TRBJ1-1; V gene: TRBV15; CDR3 protein: CATSRDLAAQGEAFF; CDR3 DNA: TGTGCCACCAGCAGAGATCTAGCCGCCCAGGGGGAAGCTTTCTTT
D gene: TRBD2; clone size: .; J gene: TRBJ2-1; V gene: TRBV4-2; CDR3 protein: CASSQALAGDEQFF; CDR3 DNA: TGTGCCAGCAGCCAAGCACTAGCGGGAGATGAGCAGTTCTTC
D gene: TRBD1; clone size: .; J gene: TRBJ1-1; V gene: TRBV19; CDR3 protein: CASCLYRGRTEAFF; CDR3 DNA: TGTGCCAGTTGTCTCTACAGGGGGAGAACTGAAGCTTTCTTT
D gene: TRBD2; clone size: .; J gene: TRBJ2-7; V gene: TRBV18; CDR3 protein: CASSPSGRIPYEQYF; CDR3 DNA: TGTGCCAGCTCCCCTAGCGGGAGAATCCCCTACGAGCAGTACTTC
D gene: TRBD1; clone size: .; J gene: TRBJ2-1; V gene: TRBV30; CDR3 protein: CAWSSGQGRDEQFF; CDR3 DNA: TGTGCCTGGAGCTCCGGACAGGGGCGCGATGAGCAGTTCTTC
D gene: TRBD2; clone size: .; J gene: TRBJ2-7; V gene: TRBV10-3; CDR3 protein: CAISESSGRENEQYF; CDR3 DNA: TGTGCCATCAGTGAGTCGAGCGGGAGGGAGAACGAGCAGTACTTC
D gene: .; clone size: .; J gene: TRBJ2-1; V gene: TRBV11-3; CDR3 protein: CASTFRVNSYNEQFF; CDR3 DNA: TGTGCCAGCACCTTCCGGGTCAACTCCTACAATGAGCAGTTCTTC
D gene: .; clone size: .; J gene: TRBJ2-7; V gene: TRBV3-1/TRBV3-2; CDR3 protein: CASSHHFRGISYEQYF; CDR3 DNA: TGTGCCAGCAGCCACCATTTCAGGGGAATCTCCTACGAGCAGTACTTC
D gene: .; clone size: .; J gene: TRBJ2-1; V gene: TRBV5-1; CDR3 protein: CASSLGQVDNEQFF; CDR3 DNA: TGCGCCAGCAGCTTGGGACAGGTAGACAATGAGCAGTTCTTC
D gene: .; clone size: .; J gene: TRBJ2-5; V gene: TRBV28; CDR3 protein: CASSFMLGRGVETQYF; CDR3 DNA: TGTGCCAGCAGTTTTATGTTGGGCAGGGGAGTGGAGACCCAGTACTTC
D gene: .; clone size: .; J gene: TRBJ2-1; V gene: TRBV28; CDR3 protein: CASRPPLGANEQFF; CDR3 DNA: TGTGCCAGCAGACCCCCCCTAGGGGCCAATGAGCAGTTCTTC
D gene: .; clone size: .; J gene: TRBJ1-2; V gene: TRBV27; CDR3 protein: CASSLRGFNQGDYGYTF; CDR3 DNA: TGTGCCAGCAGTTTGCGGGGCTTCAACCAGGGCGACTATGGCTACACCTTC
D gene: TRBD1; clone size: .; J gene: TRBJ2-7; V gene: TRBV7-8; CDR3 protein: CASRLGTGDSYEQYF; CDR3 DNA: TGTGCCAGCAGGCTAGGGACAGGGGACTCCTACGAGCAGTACTTC
D gene: .; clone size: .; J gene: TRBJ2-5; V gene: TRBV4-3; CDR3 protein: CASSQEPGPETQYF; CDR3 DNA: TGCGCCAGCAGCCAAGAACCAGGGCCGGAGACCCAGTACTTC
D gene: .; clone size: .; J gene: TRBJ1-1; V gene: TRBV28; CDR3 protein: CASSRVGGVNTEAFF; CDR3 DNA: TGTGCCAGCAGCAGAGTGGGGGGGGTTAACACTGAAGCTTTCTTT
D gene: TRBD1; clone size: .; J gene: TRBJ2-2; V gene: TRBV9; CDR3 protein: CASSAGQMNTGELFF; CDR3 DNA: TGTGCCAGCAGCGCGGGACAGATGAACACCGGGGAGCTGTTTTTT
D gene: .; clone size: .; J gene: TRBJ2-2; V gene: TRBV2; CDR3 protein: CASRKQEQGTGELFF; CDR3 DNA: TGTGCCAGCAGGAAACAAGAGCAGGGTACCGGGGAGCTGTTTTTT
D gene: TRBD1; clone size: .; J gene: TRBJ2-6; V gene: TRBV5-6; CDR3 protein: CASNLLDRLPSGANVLTF; CDR3 DNA: TGTGCCAGCAACCTCCTGGACAGGTTGCCTTCTGGGGCCAACGTCCTGACTTTC
D gene: .; clone size: .; J gene: TRBJ1-1; V gene: TRBV10-2; CDR3 protein: CASSEQTVVTEAFF; CDR3 DNA: TGCGCCAGCAGCGAACAGACGGTTGTTACTGAAGCTTTCTTT
D gene: TRBD2; clone size: .; J gene: TRBJ2-7; V gene: TRBV3-1/TRBV3-2; CDR3 protein: CASSSLAGGPYEQYF; CDR3 DNA: TGTGCCAGCAGCTCTCTAGCGGGAGGGCCTTATGAGCAGTACTTC
D gene: .; clone size: .; J gene: TRBJ2-6; V gene: TRBV3-1/TRBV3-2; CDR3 protein: CASTYLGAAGANVLTF; CDR3 DNA: TGTGCCAGCACATACCTGGGAGCAGCTGGGGCCAACGTCCTGACTTTC
D gene: .; clone size: .; J gene: TRBJ1-1; V gene: TRBV2; CDR3 protein: CASSGDGGATEAFF; CDR3 DNA: TGTGCCAGCAGTGGGGATGGGGGGGCCACTGAAGCTTTCTTT
D gene: TRBD2; clone size: .; J gene: TRBJ2-1; V gene: TRBV6-1; CDR3 protein: CASSDDGLAGVEQFF; CDR3 DNA: TGTGCCAGCAGTGATGACGGACTAGCGGGAGTTGAGCAGTTCTTC
D gene: .; clone size: .; J gene: TRBJ2-1; V gene: TRBV18; CDR3 protein: CASSPPAGGFTYNEQFF; CDR3 DNA: TGTGCCAGCTCACCCCCCGCTGGGGGGTTTACCTACAATGAGCAGTTCTTC
D gene: .; clone size: .; J gene: TRBJ2-1; V gene: TRBV27; CDR3 protein: CASSLSGLVWDNEQFF; CDR3 DNA: TGTGCCAGCAGTTTAAGCGGGCTAGTTTGGGACAATGAGCAGTTCTTC
D gene: .; clone size: .; J gene: TRBJ2-1; V gene: TRBV13; CDR3 protein: CASSSRARSEQFF; CDR3 DNA: TGTGCCAGCAGCTCTAGAGCCCGCTCTGAGCAGTTCTTC
D gene: TRBD1; clone size: .; J gene: TRBJ1-2; V gene: TRBV6-5; CDR3 protein: CASSYGRGWDGYTF; CDR3 DNA: TGTGCCAGCAGTTACGGCAGGGGGTGGGATGGCTACACCTTC
D gene: .; clone size: few; J gene: TRBJ2-1; V gene: TRBV7-9; CDR3 protein: CASSLEGREYWDEQFF; CDR3 DNA: TGTGCCAGCAGCTTAGAAGGACGGGAGTATTGGGATGAGCAGTTCTTC
D gene: .; clone size: .; J gene: TRBJ2-1; V gene: TRBV29-1; CDR3 protein: CSVEGQLSGEQFF; CDR3 DNA: TGCAGCGTTGAAGGACAGCTGTCGGGTGAGCAGTTCTTC
D gene: TRBD1; clone size: .; J gene: TRBJ1-1; V gene: TRBV19; CDR3 protein: CASSSGQGNTEAFF; CDR3 DNA: TGTGCCAGTAGTTCGGGACAGGGAAACACTGAAGCTTTCTTT
D gene: TRBD2; clone size: .; J gene: TRBJ2-1; V gene: TRBV5-4; CDR3 protein: CASSLAIAGGNEQFF; CDR3 DNA: TGTGCCAGCAGCTTGGCGATAGCGGGAGGTAATGAGCAGTTCTTC
D gene: .; clone size: .; J gene: TRBJ2-1; V gene: TRBV6-5; CDR3 protein: CASTRSYGNYNEQFF; CDR3 DNA: TGTGCCAGCACCCGTAGCTACGGGAACTACAATGAGCAGTTCTTC
D gene: .; clone size: .; J gene: TRBJ2-1; V gene: TRBV29-1; CDR3 protein: CSVAPRRGYNEQFF; CDR3 DNA: TGCAGCGTTGCCCCGCGACGGGGCTACAATGAGCAGTTCTTC
D gene: TRBD2; clone size: .; J gene: TRBJ2-7; V gene: TRBV13; CDR3 protein: CASSYRRAGGPYEQYF; CDR3 DNA: TGTGCCAGCAGCTATAGAAGAGCGGGAGGTCCCTACGAGCAGTACTTC
D gene: TRBD2; clone size: .; J gene: TRBJ2-7; V gene: TRBV14; CDR3 protein: CASSLNRLAGVYEQYF; CDR3 DNA: TGTGCCAGCAGCCTCAACCGACTAGCGGGAGTGTACGAGCAGTACTTC
D gene: .; clone size: few; J gene: TRBJ2-3; V gene: TRBV6-4; CDR3 protein: CASSAEDGGTDTQYF; CDR3 DNA: TGTGCCAGCAGTGCCGAGGACGGAGGGACAGATACGCAGTATTTT
D gene: .; clone size: .; J gene: TRBJ2-7; V gene: TRBV7-2; CDR3 protein: CASTALVGYGKNDEQYF; CDR3 DNA: TGTGCCAGCACCGCCCTAGTGGGTTACGGGAAGAATGACGAGCAGTACTTC
D gene: TRBD1; clone size: .; J gene: TRBJ1-3; V gene: TRBV28; CDR3 protein: CASSPGTGGLSGNTIYF; CDR3 DNA: TGTGCCAGCAGTCCCGGGACAGGAGGTCTCTCTGGAAACACCATATATTTT